Listed below are T cell receptor beta chains from one sample, sequenced in a study of low-dose radiotherapy and immunotherapy resistance in tumors. Using its own MiXCR run on the reads, TCRdb lists one record per CDR3 protein. The data contain around 60,000 distinct CDR3 sequences, approximately 22% of them singletons. This sample comprised PBMCs, obtained after low-dose radiotherapy plus immunotherapy. Source of these receptors: a male donor with prostate cancer. Both conserved end residues are part of each CDR3. Each record gives: D gene, CDR3 length, J gene, clone size, V gene, CDR3 protein, CDR3 DNA. A D gene is named only where the DNA matches it firmly. Clone size is not always given. Where it is, it says once, few, many or a class for expanded clones.

TRBD1 | 14 | TRBJ2-5 | many | TRBV20-1 | CSAEGTGGSETQYF | TGCAGTGCCGAAGGGACAGGGGGTTCGGAGACCCAGTACTTC
. | 15 | TRBJ2-3 | many | TRBV12-3/TRBV12-4 | CASSPRQRGTDTQYF | TGTGCCAGCAGTCCCCGCCAGCGGGGCACAGATACGCAGTATTTT
TRBD1 | 15 | TRBJ2-1 | once | TRBV11-2 | CASRNVPGGFNEQFF | TGTGCCAGCAGGAACGTCCCAGGGGGCTTCAATGAGCAGTTCTTC
. | 18 | TRBJ1-2 | many | TRBV28 | CASTSHAQGHTYSYGYTF | TGTGCCAGCACGTCTCATGCGCAGGGGCATACTTACTCCTATGGCTACACCTTC
. | 15 | TRBJ2-7 | many | TRBV9 | CASSADPQGLYEQYF | TGTGCCAGCAGCGCCGACCCACAGGGACTCTACGAGCAGTACTTC
. | 15 | TRBJ1-3 | many | TRBV12-3/TRBV12-4 | CASRIRQVTGNTIYF | TGTGCCAGCAGGATCCGACAGGTTACTGGAAACACCATATATTTT
TRBD1 | 13 | TRBJ1-2 | many | TRBV29-1 | CSVDSDRTSGYTF | TGCAGCGTTGATTCGGACAGGACTAGCGGCTACACCTTC
TRBD1 | 14 | TRBJ1-2 | few | TRBV12-3/TRBV12-4 | CASSFGTGGRGYTF | TGTGCCAGCAGTTTTGGCACAGGGGGTAGGGGCTACACCTTC
TRBD1 | 13 | TRBJ2-1 | . | TRBV4-3 | CASSRDRGNEQFF | TGCGCCAGCAGCCGAGACAGGGGGAATGAGCAGTTCTTC
TRBD1 | 15 | TRBJ2-3 | many | TRBV10-3 | CAISTTGEGTDTQYF | TGTGCCATCAGTACGACAGGGGAAGGGACAGATACGCAGTATTTT
. | 18 | TRBJ1-1 | many | TRBV6-6 | CASSYPGDGVGMNTEAFF | TGTGCCAGCAGTTACCCGGGGGACGGGGTGGGGATGAACACTGAAGCTTTCTTT
. | 13 | TRBJ2-7 | many | TRBV12-3/TRBV12-4 | CASSLWGADEQYF | TGTGCCAGCAGTTTATGGGGAGCCGACGAGCAGTACTTC
TRBD1 | 14 | TRBJ2-3 | many | TRBV20-1 | CSASRQGTTDTQYF | TGCAGTGCTTCCCGACAGGGCACCACAGATACGCAGTATTTT
. | 15 | TRBJ2-7 | . | TRBV28 | CTSSLLRRSSYEQYF | TGTACCAGCAGTTTATTGCGCCGGAGTTCCTACGAGCAGTACTTC
. | 21 | TRBJ2-7 | few | TRBV27 | CASNEIYHRDRDPTVPYEQHF | TGTGCCAGCAACGAAATATACCACAGGGATCGGGACCCAACGGTTCCCTACGAGCAGCACTTC
. | 16 | TRBJ2-7 | many | TRBV6-2/TRBV6-3 | CASSYALVENSYEQYF | TGTGCCAGCAGTTACGCCCTAGTGGAAAACTCCTACGAGCAGTACTTC
TRBD2 | 15 | TRBJ2-1 | few | TRBV5-5 | CASSLGLAVYNEQFF | TGTGCCAGCAGCTTGGGACTAGCCGTCTACAATGAGCAGTTCTTC
. | 17 | TRBJ2-6 | . | TRBV5-5 | CASSLGQPRSGANVLTF | TGTGCCAGCAGCTTGGGACAGCCACGCTCTGGGGCCAACGTCCTGACTTTC
. | 11 | TRBJ2-3 | many | TRBV20-1 | CSAVASDTQYF | TGCAGTGCCGTCGCTTCAGATACGCAGTATTTT
TRBD1 | 15 | TRBJ2-2 | many | TRBV9 | CASSVEGTGDGELFF | TGTGCCAGCAGCGTCGAAGGGACAGGGGACGGGGAGCTGTTTTTT
TRBD2 | 15 | TRBJ2-5 | many | TRBV5-1 | CASSWLGLAEETQYF | TGCGCCAGCAGTTGGTTAGGACTAGCGGAAGAGACCCAGTACTTC
TRBD1 | 14 | TRBJ2-5 | many | TRBV19 | CASETRTGVETQYF | TGTGCCAGTGAGACCCGGACAGGGGTTGAGACCCAGTACTTC
TRBD1 | 13 | TRBJ1-1 | many | TRBV20-1 | CSARRQGNTEAFF | TGCAGTGCTAGAAGACAGGGGAACACTGAAGCTTTCTTT
. | 14 | TRBJ2-3 | many | TRBV28 | CASSLISEADTQYF | TGTGCCAGCAGTTTAATAAGCGAGGCAGATACGCAGTATTTT
TRBD2 | 15 | TRBJ2-5 | many | TRBV5-1 | CASSRGTSGSETQYF | TGCGCCAGCAGCCGAGGGACTAGCGGGAGTGAGACCCAGTACTTC
. | 13 | TRBJ1-2 | many | TRBV6-1 | CASSRAYNYGYTF | TGTGCCAGCAGCCGGGCCTATAACTATGGCTACACCTTC
TRBD1 | 15 | TRBJ2-1 | many | TRBV5-4 | CASSQGQSSYNEQFF | TGTGCCAGCAGCCAGGGACAGAGCTCCTACAATGAGCAGTTCTTC
. | 14 | TRBJ2-2 | many | TRBV5-1 | CASSLDGGTGELFF | TGCGCCAGCAGCTTGGATGGGGGCACCGGGGAGCTGTTTTTT
TRBD1 | 15 | TRBJ1-6 | . | TRBV28 | CASSPPGQPSSPLHF | TGTGCCAGCAGTCCGCCGGGACAGCCGTCTTCACCCCTCCACTTT
. | 13 | TRBJ1-6 | many | TRBV9 | CASSAQGNSPLHF | TGTGCCAGCAGCGCTCAGGGTAATTCACCCCTCCACTTT
TRBD2 | 14 | TRBJ2-7 | many | TRBV20-1 | CSASPPSGTYEQYF | TGCAGTGCCAGCCCCCCTAGCGGCACCTACGAGCAGTACTTC
. | 13 | TRBJ1-3 | many | TRBV7-9 | CASSLDQWNTIYF | TGTGCCAGCAGCTTAGATCAGTGGAACACCATATATTTT
. | 14 | TRBJ2-3 | many | TRBV11-2 | CASSFGLRTDTQYF | TGTGCCAGCAGCTTCGGACTGCGCACAGATACGCAGTATTTT
. | 11 | TRBJ2-7 | many | TRBV7-9 | CASISGYEQYF | TGTGCCAGCATAAGCGGCTACGAGCAGTACTTC
. | 13 | TRBJ2-3 | many | TRBV25-1 | CASSPGTADTQYF | TGTGCCAGCAGTCCCGGGACTGCAGATACGCAGTATTTT
. | 12 | TRBJ2-3 | many | TRBV7-9 | CASSLAVDTQYF | TGTGCCAGCAGCTTAGCTGTTGATACGCAGTATTTT
TRBD1 | 16 | TRBJ1-1 | many | TRBV5-1 | CASSKTGEDVNTEAFF | TGCGCCAGCAGCAAGACAGGGGAGGATGTGAACACTGAAGCTTTCTTT
. | 15 | TRBJ2-2 | many | TRBV20-1 | CSARDWAENTGELFF | TGCAGTGCTAGAGATTGGGCAGAGAACACCGGGGAGCTGTTTTTT